Listed here are 7 T cell receptor beta chains from one sample, sequenced in a study of graft-versus-host responses after intestinal transplantation. Generated by immunoSEQ multiplex PCR, the TCRdb table keeps only in-frame clones and is missing some. The table includes more than 100,000 clones, 95% detected once. Their target antigens are unknown. This specimen was unstimulated CD8+ T cells sorted from spleen or lymph node cells, taken before intestinal transplant. Source of these receptors: a human donor who received an intestinal transplant.

V and J are TRBV23-1 and TRBJ1-3; D uncertain. TRBV23-1 is marked as an open reading frame, function uncertain. There are 15 residues in the CDR3. V was shortened by 6 bases and J by 1 base, with 13 bases between the two germline ends. For the CDR3, the DNA is TGCGCCAGCAGCCCCCGGGAGAAGTCTGGAAACACCATATATTTT. Residues: CASSPREKSGNTIYF.

The V gene is TRBV7-9, the J gene TRBJ1-2, with D possibly matching TRBD1 (5 bases). The CDR3 is 15 residues long. V gave up 5 bases and J gave up 2 bases, with 15 bases separating them. The germline CDR1 and CDR2 sequences are SEHNR and FQNEAQ (reference sequence). CDR3 in amino acids: CASSQWDGKNYGYTF. The CDR3 region has the DNA TGTGCCAGCAGCCAATGGGACGGGAAAAACTATGGCTACACCTTC.

The CDR3, as DNA: TGTGCCAGTTTTCTAGGGACTGAAGCTTTCTTT. Its translation: CASFLGTEAFF. The chain recombines TRBV19 with TRBJ1-1, with D unclear. V was trimmed by 8 bases and J by 5 bases, leaving 9 bases between them. The CDR3 covers 11 residues. The germline V gene encodes CDR1 LNHDA and CDR2 SQIVND (reference sequence).

The chain uses TRBV6-5 and TRBJ2-3, with TRBD2 as a possible D gene (6 bases). CDR1 is MNHEY, CDR2 SVGAGI, per germline. The CDR3 runs 14 residues. Trimming pared 6 bases from V and 6 bases from J, leaving 16 bases between. The CDR3 region is CASRPGGRVDTQYF. CDR3 in DNA: TGTGCCAGCAGGCCTGGGGGGAGAGTGGATACGCAGTATTTT.

DNA for the CDR3: TGTGCCAGCAGTTTCGGAGGGGGCACCGGGGAGCTGTTTTTT. Encoded protein: CASSFGGGTGELFF. The rearrangement joins TRBV27 to TRBJ2-2; D may match TRBD1 or TRBD2 (6 bases each). Trimming took 3 bases from V and 4 from J, leaving 9 bases between them. CDR1 MNHEY and CDR2 SMNVEV come from the germline V gene (reference sequence). The CDR3 consists of 14 residues.

This chain joins TRBV28 and TRBJ1-1; D remains ambiguous. Germline V gene lookup returns CDR1 MDHEN and CDR2 SYDVKM. V dropped 8 bases and J dropped 0 bases, with 19 bases sitting between them. The CDR3 spans 16 residues. CDR3 sequence: CASYNGFRELNTEAFF. CDR3 bases: TGTGCCAGCTACAATGGATTCCGGGAGTTGAACACTGAAGCTTTCTTT.

The chain couples TRBV4-3 to TRBJ2-7; 7 nucleotides align to TRBD1. After removal of 1 base from V and 3 bases from J, the junction contained 6 bases not matched to a gene. Per the germline V gene, CDR1 is LGHNA and CDR2 is YSLEER. The CDR3 covers 15 residues. CDR3 loop: CASSQGSGGYYEQYF. The CDR3 DNA sequence: TGCGCCAGCAGCCAAGGGTCAGGGGGTTACTACGAGCAGTACTTC.